This section outlines one T cell receptor beta chain sequence together with its context. The data derive from a study of blood T cell repertoires in COVID-19. Methods used by the authors: Amplification of reference gene primers provided the estimated nucleated cell counts. Libraries were prepared by immunoSEQ multiplex PCR; TCRdb keeps only in-frame clonotypes and omits some of them. V, J and clone size are those of that table, while D and trimming were read from the DNA. This table has some 300,000 clones, 88% appearing once. CDR3 length: 13 residues. V gave up 9 bases and J gave up 0 bases, with 12 bases separating them.

The source is a woman aged 30 to 39 who had recovered from COVID-19. The sequenced sample consisted of peripheral blood. This chain joins TRBV12-3 or TRBV12-4 and TRBJ2-7, with a possible D match to TRBD1 (6 bases). CDR3 region: CASLQGNSYEQYF. CDR3 DNA sequence: TGTGCCAGTCTACAGGGTAACTCCTACGAGCAGTACTTC.